The source of this T cell receptor beta chain is a study of shared clonotypes between healthy human individuals. Study outcomes and limitations: Compared with clonotypes that all four donors shared, non-shared clonotypes had lower generation probabilities. The sole specimen, blood, was sampled, and tissue repertoires likely differ.

A word on this clone: The antigen is undetermined.

Researchers divided each subset's genomic DNA evenly across several immunoSEQ plates. TCRdb's copy holds only in-frame clones and misses some; the assay was immunoSEQ multiplex PCR. The sample shows 2 million to 2.5 million clones, 85% to 95% of them seen only once. Every contributor of samples was a Caucasian grown-up residing in Nashville, Tennessee. Trimming cost V 3 bases and J 0 bases, with 7 bases left between them. The CDR3 covers 14 residues. Germline assignment: CDR1 SGHAT and CDR2 FQDESV (reference sequence). The sequence was obtained from a man aged 18 to 29 in good health. Some clones in this sample may be carry-over from other donors' samples. This chain connects TRBV11-1 to TRBJ2-3; D is unresolved. Sequencing input: naive CD4+ T cells from PBMCs. The subset: CD45RA+ positively selected. The CDR3 DNA reads as TGTGCCAGCAGCTTTACAGCTAGCACAGATACGCAGTATTTT. Its translation: CASSFTASTDTQYF.